This T cell receptor beta chain was sequenced in a study of patients and donors after allogeneic stem cell transplantation. This clonotype was counted only a few times. TCRdb recomputed calls from the RT-PCR reads with MiXCR, one row per CDR3 protein. The sample records more than 150,000 distinct CDR3 sequences, about a quarter being singletons. Germline-derived CDR1 and CDR2 are SQVTM and ANQGSEA. This CDR3 region has 15 residues. V lost 3 bases and J 4 bases, leaving 16 bases between the germline ends. Sequencing input: blood, either unsorted or a sorted T cell fraction (not recorded which). The chain combines TRBV29-1 with TRBJ2-1, with D perhaps TRBD1 or TRBD2 (7 bases each). The clonotype comes from a human donor who was either an allogeneic HSCT recipient or a stem cell or donor lymphocyte infusion donor (not recorded which). It is not recorded whose cells these are; they may come from a transplant donor. This CDR3 is CSVEGGTEAYNEQFF. CDR3 bases: TGCAGCGTTGAGGGGGGGACAGAAGCTTACAATGAGCAGTTCTTC.